Each of the 14 T cell receptor beta chains below was sequenced from the same sample in a study of blood T cell repertoires in COVID-19 (dated by TCRdb to the early 2020s). To prepare the library, the immunoSEQ multiplex PCR assay was applied. TCRdb took this table from immuneACCESS and kept in-frame rearrangements with V and J called. Such tables lack part of the clones; where checked against another copy, unresolved V genes explain under half of the gap, and the rest is unexplained. The sample table records approximately 290,000 clones; 80% to 95% of these occur just once. The ten most abundant clones make up 1% to 1.3% of the sample. Sequencing was performed on PBMCs or T cells enriched from blood (not recorded which). The receptors originated from a woman aged 30 to 39 who had recovered from COVID-19.

The chain has TRBV14 and TRBJ1-1; D gene unclear. The CDR3 extends over 14 amino acids. Looked up from germline, CDR1 is SGHDN and CDR2 is FVKESK. The germline V and J ends were trimmed by 1 base and 5 bases, with 11 bases remaining between them. This CDR3 reads CASSQVFSSTEAFF. DNA of the CDR3: TGTGCCAGCAGCCAAGTATTCTCGTCGACTGAAGCTTTCTTT.

The V gene is TRBV6-5, the J gene TRBJ1-1; no firm D call. The CDR3 totals 15 residues. Trimming stripped 6 bases from V and 1 base from J, with 15 bases between. In germline, CDR1 is MNHEY, CDR2 SVGAGI. CDR3: CASSPHPRGNTEAFF. CDR3 DNA sequence: TGTGCCAGCAGCCCCCACCCGAGAGGGAACACTGAAGCTTTCTTT.

The chain is built from TRBV19 and TRBJ2-1; D ambiguous. The CDR3 is 15 residues long. The germline V gene encodes CDR1 LNHDA and CDR2 SQIVND (reference sequence). The germline V and J ends were trimmed by 3 bases and 2 bases, with 11 bases remaining between them. DNA of the CDR3: TGTGCCAGTAGTATCTGGGCAAATGCCTACAATGAGCAGTTCTTC. It encodes CASSIWANAYNEQFF.

V gene TRBV5-6 combines with J gene TRBJ1-6; perhaps TRBD1 as D (5 bases). This CDR3 region has 15 residues. Between the trimmed V and J ends, which lost 4 bases and 9 bases, there was a span of 17 bases. Germline CDR1 is SGHDT and CDR2 is YYEEEE. The CDR3 DNA is TGTGCCAGCAGCCTGGAAAGGGGAAAGGCTTCACCCCTCCACTTT. Translating it yields CASSLERGKASPLHF.

The V gene is TRBV28, the J gene TRBJ2-4; D gene uncertain. CDR3 length: 13 amino acids. Germline assignment: CDR1 MDHEN and CDR2 SYDVKM. V was cut by 3 bases and J by 1 base, with 4 bases left in between. The CDR3 protein is CASSFEAKNIQYF. For the CDR3, the DNA is TGTGCCAGCAGTTTTGAGGCCAAAAACATTCAGTACTTC.

The chain combines TRBV9 with TRBJ2-7, with D possibly TRBD2 on 6 matching bases. V was clipped by 1 base and J by 3 bases, with 11 bases between them. The CDR3 consists of 14 residues. The germline gives CDR1 SGDLS, CDR2 YYNGEE. DNA of the CDR3: TGTGCCAGCAGCGTAAGAGCGGAGGGCTACGAGCAGTACTTC. It codes for CASSVRAEGYEQYF.

This sequence joins TRBV29-1 and TRBJ1-2; D is unresolved. CDR1 is SQVTM and CDR2 is ANQGSEA in the germline V gene. V was shortened by 7 bases and J by 7 bases, with 4 bases between the two germline ends. There are 8 residues in the CDR3. CDR3 loop: CSGGGYTF. DNA for the CDR3: TGCAGCGGAGGTGGCTACACCTTC.

This chain's CDR3 is CASSIARGAANTGELFF. The CDR3 DNA follows: TGTGCCAGTAGTATAGCCAGGGGAGCCGCGAACACCGGGGAGCTGTTTTTT. V is TRBV19 and J is TRBJ2-2; possible D gene TRBD1, 6 bases. Germline loops: CDR1 LNHDA, CDR2 SQIVND (reference sequence). The CDR3 is made up of 17 amino acids. The germline V and J ends were trimmed by 1 base and 0 bases, with 12 bases remaining between them.

The genes are TRBV10-1 and TRBJ1-1; D perhaps matches TRBD1 (5 bases). CDR1 is WNHNN and CDR2 is SYGVQD in the germline V gene (reference sequence). This CDR3 comprises 13 residues. Trimming removed 10 bases at V and 2 bases at J, with 14 bases between. This CDR3 reads CATEDSANTEAFF. CDR3 DNA: TGCGCCACCGAAGACAGTGCAAACACTGAAGCTTTCTTT.

The chain employs TRBV19 and TRBJ2-3; the D gene is possibly TRBD2 (5 bases). The germline V and J ends were trimmed by 3 bases and 0 bases, with 13 bases remaining between them. The CDR3 has 16 amino acids. Germline V CDR1 and CDR2: LNHDA, SQIVND (reference sequence). This CDR3 is CASSILALTSTDTQYF. The CDR3 nucleotides read TGTGCCAGTAGTATTCTAGCTTTGACTAGCACAGATACGCAGTATTTT.

The chain is built from TRBV24-1 and TRBJ1-4; perhaps TRBD1 as D (5 bases). This CDR3 spans 15 amino acids. Trimming left V 4 bases short and J 5 bases short, with 13 bases between. Germline V lookup: CDR1 KGHDR, CDR2 SFDVKD. Here the CDR3 reads CATSDPTAPNEKLFF. DNA of the CDR3: TGTGCCACCAGTGACCCGACAGCCCCGAATGAAAAACTGTTTTTT.

In nucleotides, the CDR3 is TGTGCCAGCAGCCTCAAGGGGGTCACAGATACGCAGTATTTT. Translating gives CASSLKGVTDTQYF. The chain joins TRBV7-3 to TRBJ2-3; D is perhaps TRBD1 (6 bases). The CDR3 covers 14 residues. The germline V and J ends were trimmed by 5 bases and 2 bases, with 11 bases remaining between them. The V gene's germline CDR1 is SGHTA and CDR2 FQGTGA. Full variable domain (outside the CDR3, taken from reference TRBV7-3 and TRBJ2-3): GAGVSQTPSNKVTEKGKYVELRCDPISGHTALYWYRQSLGQGPEFLIYFQGTGAADDSGLPNDRFFAVRPEGSVSTLKIQRTERGDSAVYLCASSLKGVTDTQYFGPGTRLTVL.

The CDR3 spells CASSWRMLAGGPSGEQFF. The DNA of the CDR3 is TGTGCCAGCAGCTGGCGAATGTTAGCGGGAGGGCCCTCTGGTGAGCAGTTCTTC. This sequence joins TRBV5-5 and TRBJ2-1; 11 nucleotides line up with TRBD2. The ends lost 3 bases at V and 9 bases at J; junction bases unmatched: 17. This CDR3 spans 18 amino acids. Germline V CDR1 and CDR2: SGHKS, YYEKEE (reference sequence).

V is TRBV28 and J is TRBJ1-6; 7 bases agree with TRBD1. CDR3 length: 14 amino acids. V gave up 4 bases and J gave up 7 bases; unmatched junction bases: 4. Germline loops: CDR1 MDHEN, CDR2 SYDVKM. The CDR3 DNA reads TGTGCCAGCAGTTCCGGGACAGTCAATTCACCCCTCCACTTT. Amino acid sequence: CASSSGTVNSPLHF.